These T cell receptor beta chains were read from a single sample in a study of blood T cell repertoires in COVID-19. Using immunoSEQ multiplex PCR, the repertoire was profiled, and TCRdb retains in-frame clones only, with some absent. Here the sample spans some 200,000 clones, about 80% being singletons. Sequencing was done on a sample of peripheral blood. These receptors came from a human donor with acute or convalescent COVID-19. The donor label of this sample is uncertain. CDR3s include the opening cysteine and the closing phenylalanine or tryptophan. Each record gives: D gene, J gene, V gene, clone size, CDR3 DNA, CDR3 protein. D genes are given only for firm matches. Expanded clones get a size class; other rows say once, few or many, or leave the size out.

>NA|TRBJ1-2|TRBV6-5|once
TGTGCCAGCAGCTTAGAGCTTAACTATGGCTACACCTTC
CASSLELNYGYTF
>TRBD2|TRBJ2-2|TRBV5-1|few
TGCGCCAGCAGCACCCGACTAGCGGGTAACACCGGGGAGCTGTTTTTT
CASSTRLAGNTGELFF
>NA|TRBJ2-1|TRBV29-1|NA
TGCAGCGTTGAAAGTAGAACGCCTGAGCAGTTCTTC
CSVESRTPEQFF
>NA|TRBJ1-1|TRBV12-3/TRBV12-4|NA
TGTGCCAGCAGTTTAATGAGGGACACTGAAGCTTTCTTT
CASSLMRDTEAFF
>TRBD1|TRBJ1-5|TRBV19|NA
TGTGCCAGCTCAAACAGCCAGGGACAGGGTTATGCGTTTGGCAATCAGCCCCAGCATTTT
CASSNSQGQGYAFGNQPQHF
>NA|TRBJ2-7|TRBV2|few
TGTGCCAGCAGACCCGACAGCTACGAGCAGTACTTC
CASRPDSYEQYF
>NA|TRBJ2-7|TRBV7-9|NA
TGTGCCAGCAGCCTCCCGGGACTCCTATACGAGCAGTACTTC
CASSLPGLLYEQYF
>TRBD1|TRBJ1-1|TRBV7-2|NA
TGTGCCAGCATAAGGGGGCAGACGAACACTGAAGCTTTCTTT
CASIRGQTNTEAFF
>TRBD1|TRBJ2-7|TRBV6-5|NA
TGTGCCAGCAGTTACAGGGAACAGGGGGTTTACGAGCAGTACTTC
CASSYREQGVYEQYF
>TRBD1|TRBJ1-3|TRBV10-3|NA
TGTGCCATGGGACAGGGAAACACCATATATTTT
CAMGQGNTIYF
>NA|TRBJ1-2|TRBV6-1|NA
TGTGCCAGCAGTGAACTGGCTGACTATGGCTACACCTTC
CASSELADYGYTF
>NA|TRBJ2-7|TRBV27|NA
TGTGCCAGCAGTTTATACTCATCCCACTACGAGCAGTACTTC
CASSLYSSHYEQYF
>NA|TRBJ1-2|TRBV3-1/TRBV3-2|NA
TGTGCCAGCAGTTTCGGCGGGGTTAACTATGGCTACACCTTC
CASSFGGVNYGYTF
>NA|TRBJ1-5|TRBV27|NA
TGTGCCAGCAGTTCGGCAGGGGTCGGCAATCAGCCCCAGCATTTT
CASSSAGVGNQPQHF
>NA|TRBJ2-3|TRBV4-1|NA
TGCGCCAGCAGCCAAGATCACGAGGGCCGGGCAGATACGCAGTATTTT
CASSQDHEGRADTQYF
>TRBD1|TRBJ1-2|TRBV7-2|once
TGTGCCAGCAGCTATGACAGGGGGGGCGGCTACACCTTC
CASSYDRGGGYTF
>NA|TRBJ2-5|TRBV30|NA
TGTGCCTGGGGGCAGAAGAAAGAGACCCAGTACTTC
CAWGQKKETQYF
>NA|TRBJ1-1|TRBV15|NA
TGTGCCACCAGCAGAGGCGGGAGTCTGGACACTGAAGCTTTCTTT
CATSRGGSLDTEAFF